The table lists the clone carrying this T cell receptor (beta chain) with many counts. The lymph nodes were axillary draining lymph nodes from breast cancer patients. This sample was included in a study of breast tumors, draining lymph nodes, adjacent tissues. CDR3 length: 14 residues. Germline-derived CDR1 and CDR2 are SGHRS and YFSETQ. V lost 1 base to trimming and J lost 3 bases, with 11 bases between them. TCRdb passed the multiplex PCR reads through MiXCR, listing each CDR3 protein once. The table records some 140,000 distinct CDR3 sequences, 21% of them present only once. The sequencing input was axillary lymph node tissue. The V and J genes are TRBV5-1 and TRBJ2-7; possibly TRBD1 for D (5 bases). The sequence came from a female donor with breast cancer. Some clones in this sample may be carry-over from other donors' samples. The CDR3 region is CASSLRDSNYEQYF. CDR3 nucleotide sequence: TGCGCCAGCAGCTTGCGTGACAGTAACTACGAGCAGTACTTC.